A selection of T cell receptor beta chains follows, all from one sample in a study of blood T cells in healthy people across ages. Using its own MiXCR run on the 5' RACE reads, TCRdb lists one record per CDR3 protein. The sample lists about 940,000 distinct CDR3 sequences, under 50% occurring once. Sequencing was carried out using blood. The source is a man under 40 in good health. Both conserved end residues are part of each CDR3. Each record gives: D gene, J gene, V gene, clone size, CDR3 DNA, CDR3 protein. The D gene is left open where the match is weak. The listing skips clone size in some rows; elsewhere it reads once, few, many or a size class.

. | TRBJ2-4 | TRBV28 | . | TGTGCCAGCACGGGGACCCAAAACATTCAGTACTTC | CASTGTQNIQYF
. | TRBJ2-7 | TRBV5-1 | . | TGCGCCAGCAGCTTCCGGGACACCACCTACGAGCAGTACTTC | CASSFRDTTYEQYF
. | TRBJ2-7 | TRBV10-3 | . | TGTGCCATCAGTGACACGGACAGTCCAACAACACCCTCCTACGAGCAGTACTTC | CAISDTDSPTTPSYEQYF
TRBD2 | TRBJ2-1 | TRBV5-1 | few | TGCGCCAGCAGCTTGCTAGCGGGGTCCGTCAATGAGCAGTTCTTC | CASSLLAGSVNEQFF
. | TRBJ2-2 | TRBV20-1 | . | TGCAGTGCTAGCGGATTAGGAATCGGGGAGCTGTTTTTT | CSASGLGIGELFF
. | TRBJ2-1 | TRBV4-2 | . | TGTGCCAGCAGCCAAGATCTTCAAAGCTCCTACAATGAGCAGTTCTTC | CASSQDLQSSYNEQFF
TRBD2 | TRBJ2-1 | TRBV5-1 | few | TGCGCCAGCAGCTCCGGACTAGCAAACAATGAGCAGTTCTTC | CASSSGLANNEQFF
. | TRBJ1-4 | TRBV3-1 | . | TGTGCCAGCAGCCAAGGAGGAGGGAATGAAAAACTGTTTTTT | CASSQGGGNEKLFF
. | TRBJ2-7 | TRBV30 | few | TGTGCCTGGAATAGGGCCTACGAGCAGTACTTC | CAWNRAYEQYF
. | TRBJ1-1 | TRBV29-1 | . | TGCAGCGTTGCACAGGGTCGCGAAAACACTGAAGCTTTCTTT | CSVAQGRENTEAFF
. | TRBJ2-3 | TRBV30 | once | TGTGCCTGGAGTGTACTTGGACACTATGGGGATACGCAGTATTTT | CAWSVLGHYGDTQYF
. | TRBJ1-4 | TRBV21-1 | . | TGTGCCAGCAGCCCCCGCGGACAGGGCACTAATGAAAAACTGTTTTTT | CASSPRGQGTNEKLFF
. | TRBJ2-5 | TRBV12-3/TRBV12-4 | . | TGTGCCAGCAGCCGGCGGGGCGGGTTAGAGACCCAGTACTTC | CASSRRGGLETQYF
TRBD1 | TRBJ1-2 | TRBV4-1 | . | TGCGCCAGCAGCCAAGACCGGGACAGGACTTACTATGGCTACACCTTC | CASSQDRDRTYYGYTF
. | TRBJ2-3 | TRBV4-1 | few | TGCGCCAGCAGCCAAATTTACAGCACAGATACGCAGTATTTT | CASSQIYSTDTQYF
. | TRBJ2-2 | TRBV15 | . | TGTGCCACCAGCAGAGCACTAGCGAACACCGGGGAGCTGTTTTTT | CATSRALANTGELFF